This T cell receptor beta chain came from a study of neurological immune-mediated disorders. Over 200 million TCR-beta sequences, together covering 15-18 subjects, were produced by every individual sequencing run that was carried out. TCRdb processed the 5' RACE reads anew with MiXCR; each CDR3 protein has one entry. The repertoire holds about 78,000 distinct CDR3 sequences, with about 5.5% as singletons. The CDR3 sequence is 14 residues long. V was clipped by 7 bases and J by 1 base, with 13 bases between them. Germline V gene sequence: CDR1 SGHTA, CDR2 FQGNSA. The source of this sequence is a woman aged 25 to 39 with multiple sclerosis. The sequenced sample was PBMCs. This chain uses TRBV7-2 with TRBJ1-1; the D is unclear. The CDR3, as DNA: TGTGCCAGCAAGTTCTGGCGGACGAACACTGAAGCTTTCTTT. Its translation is CASKFWRTNTEAFF.